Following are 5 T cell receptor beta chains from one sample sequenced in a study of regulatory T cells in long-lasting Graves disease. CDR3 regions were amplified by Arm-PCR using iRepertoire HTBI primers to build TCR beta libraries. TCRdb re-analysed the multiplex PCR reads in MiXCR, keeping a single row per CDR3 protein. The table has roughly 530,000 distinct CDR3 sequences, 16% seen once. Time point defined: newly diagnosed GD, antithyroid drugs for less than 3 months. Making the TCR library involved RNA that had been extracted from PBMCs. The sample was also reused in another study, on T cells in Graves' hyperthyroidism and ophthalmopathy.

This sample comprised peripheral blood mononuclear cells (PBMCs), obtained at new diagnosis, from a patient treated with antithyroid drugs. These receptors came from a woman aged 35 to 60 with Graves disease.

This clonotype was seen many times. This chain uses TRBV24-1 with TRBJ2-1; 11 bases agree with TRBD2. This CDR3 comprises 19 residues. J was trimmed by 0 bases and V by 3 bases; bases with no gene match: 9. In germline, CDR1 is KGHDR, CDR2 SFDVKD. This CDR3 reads CATSDPKTGTSGSYNEQFF. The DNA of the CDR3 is TGTGCCACCAGTGATCCAAAAACTGGGACTAGCGGCTCCTACAATGAGCAGTTCTTC.

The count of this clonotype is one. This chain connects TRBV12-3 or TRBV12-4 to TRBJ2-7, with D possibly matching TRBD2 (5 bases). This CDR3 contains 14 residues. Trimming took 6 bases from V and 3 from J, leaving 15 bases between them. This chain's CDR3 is CASSVGERNYEQYF. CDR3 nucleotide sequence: TGTGCCAGCAGCGTAGGTGAGCGGAACTACGAGCAGTACTTC.

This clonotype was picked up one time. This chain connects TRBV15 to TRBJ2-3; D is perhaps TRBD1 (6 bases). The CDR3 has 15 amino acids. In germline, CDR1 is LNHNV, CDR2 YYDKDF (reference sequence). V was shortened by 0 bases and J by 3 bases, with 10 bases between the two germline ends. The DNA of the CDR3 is TGTGCCACCAGCAGAGAGGGGGCCTTTACAGATACGCAGTATTTT. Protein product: CATSREGAFTDTQYF.

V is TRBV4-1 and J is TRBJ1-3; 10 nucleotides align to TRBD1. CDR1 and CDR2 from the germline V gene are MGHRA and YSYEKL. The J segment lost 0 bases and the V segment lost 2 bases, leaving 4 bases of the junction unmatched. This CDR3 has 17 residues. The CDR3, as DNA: TGCGCCAGCAGCCAAAGGGGACAGGGGCCCTCTGGAAACACCATATATTTT. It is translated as CASSQRGQGPSGNTIYF.

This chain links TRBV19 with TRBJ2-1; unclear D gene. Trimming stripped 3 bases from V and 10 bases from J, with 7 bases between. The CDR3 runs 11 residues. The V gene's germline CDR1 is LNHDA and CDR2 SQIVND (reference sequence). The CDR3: CASSMGWEQFF. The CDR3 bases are TGTGCCAGTAGTATGGGTTGGGAGCAGTTCTTC.